Below, 2 T cell receptor beta chains from the same sample are listed, as sequenced in a study of CD8 T cells in ankylosing spondylitis. The antigens these receptors bind are not known. Overall study findings and caveats: Characteristic, it appeared, of ankylosing spondylitis blood was a TCR beta motif of eight or nine highly homologous variants.

One entry per CDR3 protein, called by TCRdb with MiXCR from the 5' RACE reads. This table has approximately 540,000 distinct CDR3 sequences, roughly 13% appearing once. The source material was blood, either unsorted or a sorted T cell fraction (not recorded which). These receptors were taken from a male donor with ankylosing spondylitis.

This chain links TRBV30 with TRBJ2-1, with D perhaps given as TRBD1 or TRBD2 (5 bases each). Trimming removed 0 bases at V and 7 bases at J, with 19 bases between. Per the germline V gene, CDR1 is GTSNPN and CDR2 is SVGIG (reference sequence). CDR3 length: 16 residues. CDR3 bases: TGTGCCTGGAGTGTAACACGGACTGGTAGGGGTAATGAGCAGTTCTTC. It is translated as CAWSVTRTGRGNEQFF. The entire variable domain, with the rest obtained from reference TRBV30 and TRBJ2-1, is as follows: SQTIHQWPATLVQPVGSPLSLECTVEGTSNPNLYWYRQAAGRGLQLLFYSVGIGQISSEVPQNLSASRPQDRQFILSSKKLLLSDSGFYLCAWSVTRTGRGNEQFFGPGTRLTVL.

Only a few counts were recorded for this clonotype. The rearrangement uses TRBV7-2 and TRBJ2-1, with D possibly being TRBD2 (6 bases). The germline V and J ends were trimmed by 2 bases and 9 bases, with 14 bases remaining between them. The CDR3 covers 14 residues. Germline V gives CDR1 SGHTA, CDR2 FQGNSA. The CDR3 protein is CASSLPSPGGEQFF. CDR3 DNA sequence: TGTGCCAGCAGCTTACCTTCCCCCGGGGGTGAGCAGTTCTTC.